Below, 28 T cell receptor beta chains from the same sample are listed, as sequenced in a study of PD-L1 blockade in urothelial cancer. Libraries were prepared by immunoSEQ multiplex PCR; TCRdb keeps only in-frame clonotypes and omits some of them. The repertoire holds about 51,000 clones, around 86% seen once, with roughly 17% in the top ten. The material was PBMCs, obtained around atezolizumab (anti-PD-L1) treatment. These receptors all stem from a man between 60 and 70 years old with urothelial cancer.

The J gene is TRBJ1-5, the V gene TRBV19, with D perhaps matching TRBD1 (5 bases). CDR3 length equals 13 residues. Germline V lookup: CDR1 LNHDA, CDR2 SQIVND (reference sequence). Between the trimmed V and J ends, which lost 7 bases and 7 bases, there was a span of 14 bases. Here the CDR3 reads CASTQGWGQPQHF. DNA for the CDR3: TGTGCCAGTACCCAGGGTTGGGGCCAGCCCCAGCATTTT.

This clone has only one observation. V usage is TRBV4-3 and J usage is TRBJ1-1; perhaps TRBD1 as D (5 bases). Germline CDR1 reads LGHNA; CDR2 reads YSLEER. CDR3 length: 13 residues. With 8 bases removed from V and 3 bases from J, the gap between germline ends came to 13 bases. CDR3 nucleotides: TGCGCCAGCGCGGGGCGGGCGGACACTGAAGCTTTCTTT. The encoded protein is CASAGRADTEAFF.

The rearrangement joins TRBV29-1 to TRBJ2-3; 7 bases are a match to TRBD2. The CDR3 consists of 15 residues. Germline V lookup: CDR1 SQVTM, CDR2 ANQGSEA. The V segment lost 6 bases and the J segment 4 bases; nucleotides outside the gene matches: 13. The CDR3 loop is CSVAHESGISDTQYF. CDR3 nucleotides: TGCAGCGTCGCCCATGAAAGCGGGATTTCAGATACGCAGTATTTT.

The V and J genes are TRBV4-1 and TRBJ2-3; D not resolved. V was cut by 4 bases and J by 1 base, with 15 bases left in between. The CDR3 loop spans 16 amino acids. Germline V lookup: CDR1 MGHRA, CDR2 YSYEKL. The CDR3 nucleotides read TGCGCCAGCAGCCTCTCTCCGTGGGCCGGCACAGATACGCAGTATTTT. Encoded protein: CASSLSPWAGTDTQYF.

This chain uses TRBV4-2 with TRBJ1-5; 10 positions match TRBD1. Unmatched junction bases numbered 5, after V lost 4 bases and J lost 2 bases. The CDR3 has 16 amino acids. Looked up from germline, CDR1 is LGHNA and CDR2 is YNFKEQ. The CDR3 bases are TGTGCCAGCAGCCGGGAGACAGGGGGCGGCAATCAGCCCCAGCATTTT. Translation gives CASSRETGGGNQPQHF.

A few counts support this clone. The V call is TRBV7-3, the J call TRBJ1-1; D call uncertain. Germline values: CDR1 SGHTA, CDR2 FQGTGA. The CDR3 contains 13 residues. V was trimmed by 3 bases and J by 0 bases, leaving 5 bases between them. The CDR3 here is CASSLDLNTEAFF. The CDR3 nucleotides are TGTGCCAGCAGCTTGGACTTGAACACTGAAGCTTTCTTT.

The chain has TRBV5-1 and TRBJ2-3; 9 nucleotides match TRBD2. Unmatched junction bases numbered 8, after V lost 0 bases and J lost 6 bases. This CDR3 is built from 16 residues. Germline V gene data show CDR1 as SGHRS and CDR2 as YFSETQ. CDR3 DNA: TGCGCCAGCAGCTTGGAGGTAGCGGGGGCCCCTGATACGCAGTATTTT. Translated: CASSLEVAGAPDTQYF.

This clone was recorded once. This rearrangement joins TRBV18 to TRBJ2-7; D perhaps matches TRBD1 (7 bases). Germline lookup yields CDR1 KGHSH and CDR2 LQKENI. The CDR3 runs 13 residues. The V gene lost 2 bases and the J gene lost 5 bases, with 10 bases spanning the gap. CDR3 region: CASSPSGGNEQYF. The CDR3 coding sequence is TGTGCCAGCTCACCATCAGGGGGGAACGAGCAGTACTTC.

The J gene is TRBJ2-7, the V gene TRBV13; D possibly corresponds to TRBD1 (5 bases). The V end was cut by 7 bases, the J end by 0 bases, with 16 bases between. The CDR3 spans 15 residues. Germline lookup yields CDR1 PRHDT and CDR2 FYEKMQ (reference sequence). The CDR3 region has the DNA TGTGCCAGCACCGGCCCCGGCAGGGCCTCCTACGAGCAGTACTTC. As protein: CASTGPGRASYEQYF. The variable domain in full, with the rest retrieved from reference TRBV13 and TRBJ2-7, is AAGVIQSPRHLIKEKRETATLKCYPIPRHDTVYWYQQGPGQDPQFLISFYEKMQSDKGSIPDRFSAQQFSDYHSELNMSSLELGDSALYFCASTGPGRASYEQYFGPGTRLTVT.

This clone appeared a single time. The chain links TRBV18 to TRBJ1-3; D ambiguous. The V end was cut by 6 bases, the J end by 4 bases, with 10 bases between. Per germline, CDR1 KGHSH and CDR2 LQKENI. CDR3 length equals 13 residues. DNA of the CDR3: TGTGCCAGCTCGGACTCGCCAGGAAACACCATATATTTT. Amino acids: CASSDSPGNTIYF.

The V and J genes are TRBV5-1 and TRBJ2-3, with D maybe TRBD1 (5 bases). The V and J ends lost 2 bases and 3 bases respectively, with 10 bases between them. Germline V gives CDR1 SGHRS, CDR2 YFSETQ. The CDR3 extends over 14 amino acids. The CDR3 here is CASSFQQGTDTQYF. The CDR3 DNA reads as TGCGCCAGCAGCTTTCAGCAGGGTACAGATACGCAGTATTTT.

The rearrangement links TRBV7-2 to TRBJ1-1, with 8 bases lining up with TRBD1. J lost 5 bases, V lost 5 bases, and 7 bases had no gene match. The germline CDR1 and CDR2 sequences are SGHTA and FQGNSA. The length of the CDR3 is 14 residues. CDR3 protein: CASSEQGVRTEAFF. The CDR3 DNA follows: TGTGCCAGCAGCGAACAGGGGGTGCGGACTGAAGCTTTCTTT.

The CDR3 DNA is TGTGCCAGCGCTACAGGGGCTAATGAAAAACTGTTTTTT. Translating gives CASATGANEKLFF. V usage is TRBV28 and J usage is TRBJ1-4; 7 nucleotides agree with TRBD1. This CDR3 has 13 amino acids. With V trimmed by 8 bases and J by 3 bases, 3 bases remained unmatched. From germline, CDR1 is MDHEN and CDR2 SYDVKM.

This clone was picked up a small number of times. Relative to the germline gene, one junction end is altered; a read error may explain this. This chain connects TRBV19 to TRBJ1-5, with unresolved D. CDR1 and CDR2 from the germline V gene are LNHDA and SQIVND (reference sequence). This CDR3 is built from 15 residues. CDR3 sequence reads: CASSISSGSIQPQHF. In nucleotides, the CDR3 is TGTGCCAGTAGTATATCATCCGGGAGCATTCAGCCCCAGCATTTT.

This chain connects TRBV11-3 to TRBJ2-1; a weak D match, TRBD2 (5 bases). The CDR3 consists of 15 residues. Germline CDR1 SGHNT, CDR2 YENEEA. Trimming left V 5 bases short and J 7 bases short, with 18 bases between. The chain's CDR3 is CASSGTGVGINEQFF. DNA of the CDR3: TGTGCCAGCAGCGGAACCGGGGTAGGCATTAATGAGCAGTTCTTC.

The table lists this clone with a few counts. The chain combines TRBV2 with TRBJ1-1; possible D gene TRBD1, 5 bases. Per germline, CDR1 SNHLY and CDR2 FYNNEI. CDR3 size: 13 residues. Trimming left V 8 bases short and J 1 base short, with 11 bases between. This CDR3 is CASCRGTNTEAFF. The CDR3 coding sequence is TGTGCCAGCTGTCGGGGGACGAACACTGAAGCTTTCTTT.

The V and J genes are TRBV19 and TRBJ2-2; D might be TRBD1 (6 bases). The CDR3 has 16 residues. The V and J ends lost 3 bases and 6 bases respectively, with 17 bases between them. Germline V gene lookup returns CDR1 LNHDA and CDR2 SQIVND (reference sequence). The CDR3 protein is CASSILTGLRPGELFF. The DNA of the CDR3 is TGTGCCAGTAGTATCTTGACAGGTCTTAGGCCCGGGGAGCTGTTTTTT.

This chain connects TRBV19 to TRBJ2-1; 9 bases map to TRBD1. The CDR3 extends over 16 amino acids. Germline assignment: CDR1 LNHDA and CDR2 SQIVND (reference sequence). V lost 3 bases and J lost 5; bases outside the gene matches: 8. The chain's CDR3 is CASSMTTGTGNNEQFF. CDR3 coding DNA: TGTGCCAGTAGTATGACTACCGGGACAGGGAACAATGAGCAGTTCTTC.

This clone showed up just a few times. CDR3 amino acids: CAWTSRELHTIYF. CDR3 sequence (DNA): TGTGCCTGGACCTCCCGTGAACTCCACACCATATATTTT. The chain is built from TRBV30 and TRBJ1-3; D gene unclear. CDR3 size: 13 residues. Trimming left V 4 bases short and J 8 bases short, with 15 bases between. CDR1 is GTSNPN, CDR2 SVGIG, per germline (reference sequence).

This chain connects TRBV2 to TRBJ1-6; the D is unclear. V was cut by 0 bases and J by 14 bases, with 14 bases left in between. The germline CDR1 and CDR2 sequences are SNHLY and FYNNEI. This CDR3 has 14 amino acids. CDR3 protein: CASSEALVALTLHF. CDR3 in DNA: TGTGCCAGCAGTGAAGCGCTTGTGGCCCTCACCCTCCACTTT.

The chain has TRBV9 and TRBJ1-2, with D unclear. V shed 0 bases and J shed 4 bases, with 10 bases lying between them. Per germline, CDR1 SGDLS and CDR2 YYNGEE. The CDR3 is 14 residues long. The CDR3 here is CASSVGLSFYGYTF. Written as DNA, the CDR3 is TGTGCCAGCAGCGTAGGACTATCCTTCTATGGCTACACCTTC.

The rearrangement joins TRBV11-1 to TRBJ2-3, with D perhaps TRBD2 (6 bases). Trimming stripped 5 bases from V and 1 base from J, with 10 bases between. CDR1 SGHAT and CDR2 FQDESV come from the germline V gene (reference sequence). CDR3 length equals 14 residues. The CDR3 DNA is TGTGCCAGCAGCACGGGACTCCGCACAGATACGCAGTATTTT. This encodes CASSTGLRTDTQYF.

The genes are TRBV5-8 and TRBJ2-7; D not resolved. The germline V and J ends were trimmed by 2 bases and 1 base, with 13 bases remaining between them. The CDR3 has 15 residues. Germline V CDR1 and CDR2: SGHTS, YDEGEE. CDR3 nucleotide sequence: TGTGCCAGCAGCTTTAGCTGGATACCTTCCTACGAGCAGTACTTC. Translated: CASSFSWIPSYEQYF.

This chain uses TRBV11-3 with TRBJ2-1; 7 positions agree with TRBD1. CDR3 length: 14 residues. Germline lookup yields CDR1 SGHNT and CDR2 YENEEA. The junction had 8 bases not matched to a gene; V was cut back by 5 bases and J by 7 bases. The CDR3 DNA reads TGTGCCAGCAGCCAAAGACAGGGTGCAAATGAGCAGTTCTTC. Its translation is CASSQRQGANEQFF.

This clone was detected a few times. CDR3 amino acids: CASSPNRGLNTEAFF. DNA of the CDR3: TGCGCCAGCAGCCCGAACAGGGGCCTAAACACTGAAGCTTTCTTT. The rearrangement joins TRBV5-1 to TRBJ1-1; the match to TRBD1 covers 7 bases. V lost 4 bases and J lost 2; bases outside the gene matches: 8. This CDR3 contains 15 residues. Germline V lookup: CDR1 SGHRS, CDR2 YFSETQ.

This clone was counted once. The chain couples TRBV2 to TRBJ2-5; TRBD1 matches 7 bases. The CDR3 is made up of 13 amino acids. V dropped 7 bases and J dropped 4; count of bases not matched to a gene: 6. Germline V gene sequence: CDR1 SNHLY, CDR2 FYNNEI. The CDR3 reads CASTRRGRETQYF. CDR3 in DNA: TGTGCCAGCACGAGAAGGGGGCGAGAGACCCAGTACTTC.

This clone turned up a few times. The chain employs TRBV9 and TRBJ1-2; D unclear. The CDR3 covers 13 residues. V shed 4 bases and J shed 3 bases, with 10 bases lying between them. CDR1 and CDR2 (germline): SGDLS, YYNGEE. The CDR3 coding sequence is TGTGCCAGCAGCCATGGGAGGGACTATGGCTACACCTTC. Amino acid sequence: CASSHGRDYGYTF.

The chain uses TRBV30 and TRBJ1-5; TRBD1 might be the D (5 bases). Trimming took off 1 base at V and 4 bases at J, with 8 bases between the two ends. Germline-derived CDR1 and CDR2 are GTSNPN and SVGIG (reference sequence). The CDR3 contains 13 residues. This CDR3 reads CAWSEQENQPQHF. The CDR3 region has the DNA TGTGCCTGGAGTGAACAGGAGAATCAGCCCCAGCATTTT.